This T cell receptor beta chain was captured in a study of blood T cell repertoires in COVID-19. V dropped 1 base and J dropped 4 bases, with 10 bases sitting between them. CDR1 is SGHNT and CDR2 is YYREEE in the germline V gene (reference sequence). This CDR3 is built from 14 residues. TCRdb's table, derived via immunoSEQ multiplex PCR, lists solely in-frame clones and lacks some. The sample holds roughly 250,000 clones, around 86% seen once. Source material: PBMCs or T cells enriched from blood (not recorded which). The sequence came from a woman aged 45 to 65 who had recovered from COVID-19. The chain has TRBV5-4 and TRBJ2-3, with a tentative D call TRBD2 (5 bases). CDR3 residues: CASSLWTSPDTQYF. Here the CDR3 DNA reads TGTGCCAGCAGCTTGTGGACTTCCCCAGATACGCAGTATTTT.